The sequence of this TCR beta chain was determined in a study of spatial heterogeneity in lung cancer (dated 2019 in TCRdb). Regarding the complete study: Donors were over 60 patients with early-stage, untreated non-small cell lung cancer from the lung TRACERx cohort. Beta-chain transcripts were consistently detected in greater numbers than alpha-chain transcripts, which likely reflects a higher abundance of beta-chain transcripts. Follow-up PBMC samples were sequenced whenever available, with a median time to follow-up of approximately two years after resection. Nonsynonymous mutation counts, determined by whole-exome sequencing of tumor tissue, were related to TCR repertoire features. The study quantitatively compared TCR alpha and beta repertoires across multiple tumor regions, matched nontumor lung and blood in non-small cell lung cancer. Both alpha and beta chains were TCR-sequenced in samples taken at surgery, namely 220 tumor regions, around 64 matched nontumor lung samples and 50 to 60 PBMC samples. In the raw uncorrected reads, each unique combination of TCR and UMI appeared more than ten times on average.

After removal of 4 bases from V and 8 bases from J, the junction retains 1 base not matched to a gene. The CDR3 starts with the cysteine, ends with the phenylalanine, and has 12 residues. Only CDR3 DNA remains: 36 bases, in frame from the first base. CDR1 LGHDT and CDR2 YNNKEL are derived from the germline V gene (reference sequence). The library was made by 5' RACE. Sequencer: NextSeq 500. The TCR library protocol attached a unique molecular identifier to each TCR cDNA molecule to allow correction of PCR and sequencing errors. Regarding the original processing steps: TCR identification, UMI-based error correction and CDR3 extraction were performed with Decombinator tools. Expanded TCRs were defined as those above a frequency of 2 per 1,000, corresponding to the top 1% of the tumor frequency distribution. Each repertoire was subsampled 100 times to 5,000 TCRs, after which Renyi diversity was computed with the R vegan package. To build CDR3 similarity networks, amino acid triplet string-kernel similarity was used, and CDR3s were connected when their pairwise similarity was above 0.82. Using fastp trimming at Q25 and MiXCR clonotype assembly, TCRdb reanalyzed the public sequencing data and kept in-frame beta chains. Under each unique CDR3 protein, matching rows form one entry showing the most common genes and DNA. These V and J calls derive from TCRdb rather than the authors' analysis. This sample is represented by some 43,000 distinct CDR3 sequences; about 10% of them were singletons. Roughly 15% of the sample is taken by the ten largest.

In regard to this clonotype: Its target antigen remains unknown. No base-level quality is on record; no much larger clone is a single base apart.

The paper as a whole reports these results and caveats: Only around 15 patients were included in the comparisons of baseline and follow-up blood repertoires. Ubiquitous expanded tumor TCRs showed up in blood more often at tumor resection than at routine follow-up. Confirming at a functional level the hypothesis that regional TCRs recognize regional mutations was considered to require additional single-cell paired TCR alpha and beta sequencing.

Interpreted using the paper, the time point label stands for: blood at routine non-recurrence follow-up after resection. Whole RNA extracted from tumor and nontumor lung tissue, or from cryopreserved PBMC samples, was used for TCR sequencing without cell sorting. Patients were selected for TCR sequencing only if sufficient RNA was available from at least two tumor regions. The sequence came from a female donor with early-stage non-small cell lung cancer. The sequence is built from TRBV3-1 and TRBJ2-3, with 9 bases matching TRBD1. Sequencing used PBMCs, obtained at follow-up. The CDR3 loop reads CASSLGQGTQYF. The nucleotide sequence is TGTGCCAGCAGCCTGGGACAGGGTACGCAGTATTTT.